The sequence of this T cell receptor (beta chain) was determined in a study of T-cell reconstitution after alpha-beta-depleted transplantation in children. This clonotype showed up many times. The CDR3 spans 14 residues. In germline, CDR1 is MNHEY, CDR2 SMNVEV (reference sequence). V gave up 6 bases and J gave up 5 bases, with 16 bases separating them. Researchers prepared the TCRbeta library using unique molecular identifiers, the study reports. TCRdb re-called the PCR reads through MiXCR, storing one row per CDR3 protein. Found here are around 600,000 distinct CDR3 sequences, more than 9% of them singletons; the top ten hold about 4.3%.

The sequenced sample was PBMCs from the stem cell graft donor, obtained from the stem cell graft. The source of this sequence is a human donor who donated a stem cell graft to a child with acute myeloid leukemia. The J gene is TRBJ2-5, the V gene TRBV27, with D tentatively TRBD1 (6 bases). DNA for the CDR3: TGTGCCAGCAGACCTAAGTGGCAGGGGGAGACCCAGTACTTC. Its translation is CASRPKWQGETQYF.